This TCR beta chain appears in the sequencing data of a study of Siglec-9 on CD8 T cells in melanoma (dated by TCRdb to about 2019). Background on the whole study: The study examined the expression of Siglec-9 on CD8+ T cells and how Siglec-9 regulates T cells within the melanoma tumor microenvironment.

Turning to this clone: Its antigen is unknown. Base qualities are missing; no much larger clone stands one base away.

The study at large found these results: An effector memory CD8+ T-cell subset that appeared to accumulate within melanoma tumors was reported to be marked and regulated by Siglec-9.

Libraries were made using the immunoSEQ multiplex PCR assay. As stored in TCRdb, this immuneACCESS dataset retains in-frame rearrangements with V and J assigned. A fraction of the clones does not appear; measured against another copy, unresolved V genes explain less than half of the discrepancy, and the remainder lacks a known reason. The sample yields more than 30,000 clones; about 80% were counted once. The biggest ten clones account for under 2% of the sample. The CDR1 and CDR2 encoded by the germline V gene (reference sequence) are MNHNY and SVGAGI. The junction shows trimming of 4 bases on V and 2 bases on J, plus 8 bases between the germline ends. Reading from cysteine to phenylalanine, the CDR3 counts 13 amino acids. This entry keeps only the CDR3 DNA: 39 bases, framed from base 1.

The sequence was collected from a human donor in good health. Sequencing was carried out using Siglec-9- CD8+ T cells sorted from blood. The cell subset or site label on this specimen signifies: CD8 T cells lacking Siglec-9. The chain joins TRBV6-6 to TRBJ1-1, and TRBD1 may be the D gene, going by 6 matching bases. The CDR3 has the sequence CASSSGANTEAFF. In nucleotide form, the sequence is TGTGCCAGCAGTTCAGGGGCTAACACTGAAGCTTTCTTT.